Each of the 18 T cell receptor beta chains below was sequenced from the same sample in a study of T cell responses to AZD1222 COVID-19 vaccine (dated by TCRdb to about 2021). To prepare the library, the immunoSEQ multiplex PCR assay was applied. TCRdb stores this immuneACCESS table with in-frame sequences only. Part of the clones is absent; in the studies checked, under half of the shortfall reflects unresolved V genes, and no reason is known for the rest. The sample includes around 99,000 clones, with around 93% observed a single time. The ten largest clonotypes hold 6.5% to 9.5% of the sample. The time point label for this specimen denotes: baseline before first vaccination. The sequenced sample was peripheral blood, obtained on day 0 of AZD1222 vaccination. All receptors derive from an adult in good health.

This chain links TRBV5-1 with TRBJ2-3, with D hard to call. CDR3 length equals 16 residues. The germline V gene encodes CDR1 SGHRS and CDR2 YFSETQ. V lost 3 bases and J lost 3, with 17 bases in between. CDR3 residues: CASSSGSGVVTDTQYF. In nucleotides, the CDR3 is TGCGCCAGCAGCTCCGGCTCCGGAGTTGTAACAGATACGCAGTATTTT.

V usage is TRBV24-1 and J usage is TRBJ2-5, with D possibly being TRBD1 or TRBD2 (5 bases each). Per germline, CDR1 KGHDR and CDR2 SFDVKD. Trimming cost V 1 base and J 2 bases, with 19 bases left between them. This CDR3 has 18 amino acids. The CDR3 protein is CATSDLRRVGDGQETQYF. CDR3 in DNA: TGTGCCACCAGTGATTTACGCAGGGTAGGGGACGGTCAAGAGACCCAGTACTTC.

The chain uses TRBV5-8 and TRBJ1-5; 9 bases are shared with TRBD1. The CDR3 loop spans 14 amino acids. The ends lost 1 base at V and 5 bases at J; junction bases unmatched: 1. The germline V gene encodes CDR1 SGHTS and CDR2 YDEGEE. The CDR3 sequence is CASSLRTGDQPQHF. The DNA for the CDR3 is TGTGCCAGCAGCTTGCGGACAGGGGATCAGCCCCAGCATTTT.

The chain employs TRBV25-1 and TRBJ1-1; no firm D call. The germline gives CDR1 MGHDK, CDR2 SYGVNS. V gave up 6 bases and J gave up 2 bases, with 13 bases separating them. This CDR3 comprises 14 residues. The CDR3 reads CASRGFPGNTEAFF. CDR3 DNA: TGTGCCAGCAGAGGATTCCCGGGTAACACTGAAGCTTTCTTT. Full variable domain (missing parts from reference TRBV25-1 and TRBJ1-1): EADIYQTPRYLVIGTGKKITLECSQTMGHDKMYWYQQDPGMELHLIHYSYGVNSTEKGDLSSESTVSRIRTEHFPLTLESARPSHTSQYLCASRGFPGNTEAFFGQGTRLTVV.

This clone appeared a single time. This chain links TRBV4-1 with TRBJ1-5; D unresolved. CDR3 size: 15 residues. V gave up 0 bases and J gave up 12 bases, with 18 bases separating them. The germline V gene has CDR1 MGHRA and CDR2 YSYEKL. The CDR3 loop reads CASSQDPSTTMVQHF. The CDR3 coding sequence is TGCGCCAGCAGCCAAGATCCTTCGACGACGATGGTCCAGCATTTT.

This chain uses TRBV7-5 with TRBJ1-3; the table names TRBD1, a call not compared with the DNA. TRBV7-5 is flagged as a pseudogene. The CDR3 extends over 16 amino acids. CDR3 in amino acids: CVRSLAVQGTGNTIYF. The CDR3 DNA is TGTGTCAGAAGCTTAGCGGTACAGGGGACTGGAAACACCATATATTTT.

This chain connects TRBV7-3 to TRBJ2-1; D may correspond to TRBD1 or TRBD2 (5 bases each). The CDR3 sequence is 17 residues long. V dropped 1 base and J dropped 2 bases, with 15 bases sitting between them. Germline V gene lookup returns CDR1 SGHTA and CDR2 FQGTGA. The CDR3 region is CASSLSWETGPYNEQFF. The DNA for the CDR3 is TGTGCCAGCAGCTTAAGTTGGGAGACGGGACCCTACAATGAGCAGTTCTTC.

The chain joins TRBV18 to TRBJ2-7, with 10 positions matching TRBD1. V shed 4 bases, J shed 7 bases, and the junction held 10 bases outside the gene matches. CDR3 length: 15 residues. Germline V gene sequence: CDR1 KGHSH, CDR2 LQKENI. The CDR3 loop is CASSQPGQGSLEQYF. The DNA for the CDR3 is TGTGCCAGCTCACAACCGGGACAGGGGTCCCTGGAGCAGTACTTC.

CDR3 nucleotides: TGTGCCAGTAGTGCATCCTGGGGGTCCCTCTTCAATGAGCAGTTCTTC. It is translated as CASSASWGSLFNEQFF. The chain carries TRBV19 and TRBJ2-1, with D perhaps TRBD1 or TRBD2 (5 bases each). This CDR3 spans 16 amino acids. Germline CDR1 is LNHDA and CDR2 is SQIVND (reference sequence). V was clipped by 5 bases and J by 6 bases, with 20 bases between them. Full variable domain (outside the CDR3, taken from reference TRBV19 and TRBJ2-1): DGGITQSPKYLFRKEGQNVTLSCEQNLNHDAMYWYRQDPGQGLRLIYYSQIVNDFQKGDIAEGYSVSREKKESFPLTVTSAQKNPTAFYLCASSASWGSLFNEQFFGPGTRLTVL.

This clone was counted a single time. This sequence joins TRBV5-1 and TRBJ1-2; TRBD1 is a possible D gene (6 bases). Germline CDR1 and CDR2: SGHRS and YFSETQ. The CDR3 loop spans 13 amino acids. V was trimmed by 0 bases and J by 6 bases, leaving 9 bases between them. Here the CDR3 DNA reads TGCGCCAGCAGCTTGGAGGACAGTCATGGCTACACCTTC. Translation: CASSLEDSHGYTF. Variable domain in full (rest from reference TRBV5-1 and TRBJ1-2): KAGVTQTPRYLIKTRGQQVTLSCSPISGHRSVSWYQQTPGQGLQFLFEYFSETQRNKGNFPGRFSGRQFSNSRSEMNVSTLELGDSALYLCASSLEDSHGYTFGSGTRLTVV.

The V gene is TRBV4-1, the J gene TRBJ2-3; D not resolved. Germline assignment: CDR1 MGHRA and CDR2 YSYEKL. V was shortened by 3 bases and J by 3 bases, with 16 bases between the two germline ends. CDR3 length: 16 amino acids. CDR3 nucleotides: TGCGCCAGCAGCCAGGGTTGGTCCCCCGCGACAGATACGCAGTATTTT. This gives the protein CASSQGWSPATDTQYF.

V is TRBV3-1 (or the pseudogene TRBV3-2) and J is TRBJ1-3; D is ambiguous. CDR1 is LGHDT and CDR2 is YNNKEL in the germline V gene (reference sequence). The ends were cut back, 4 bases at V and 0 bases at J, with 22 bases in the middle. The length of the CDR3 is 19 residues. In nucleotides, the CDR3 is TGTGCCAGCAGCCCGGCGGGGAGAAGCCGGGCCCTCTCTGGAAACACCATATATTTT. Translated: CASSPAGRSRALSGNTIYF.

V gene TRBV28 combines with J gene TRBJ1-4, with D possibly being TRBD1 (6 bases). The CDR3 contains 17 residues. Germline-derived CDR1 and CDR2 are MDHEN and SYDVKM. The germline V and J ends were trimmed by 6 bases and 1 base, with 18 bases remaining between them. The CDR3 sequence: CASSPPQGIGTNEKLFF. In DNA, the CDR3 is TGTGCCAGCAGCCCCCCACAGGGTATCGGAACTAATGAAAAACTGTTTTTT.

This chain uses TRBV30 with TRBJ2-7; D gene unclear. This CDR3 contains 13 residues. The germline V gene encodes CDR1 GTSNPN and CDR2 SVGIG (reference sequence). The V end was cut by 2 bases, the J end by 7 bases, with 15 bases between. CDR3: CAWSFWGTEEQYF. The CDR3 DNA reads TGTGCCTGGAGTTTTTGGGGAACGGAGGAGCAGTACTTC.

J is TRBJ1-3 and V is TRBV6-5; D gene unclear. From germline, CDR1 is MNHEY and CDR2 SVGAGI. Deletions cut 6 bases from V and 4 bases from J, with 13 bases between. This CDR3 region has 14 residues. The CDR3 here is CASRPIMEGNTIYF. DNA of the CDR3: TGTGCCAGCAGACCAATTATGGAAGGAAACACCATATATTTT.

This clone was detected once. The chain joins TRBV2 to TRBJ1-6; unclear D gene. CDR1 is SNHLY and CDR2 is FYNNEI in the germline V gene. Deletions cut 6 bases from V and 8 bases from J, with 23 bases between. The CDR3 loop spans 17 amino acids. The CDR3 is CASSFRNSKWRDSPLHF. CDR3 sequence (DNA): TGTGCCAGCAGCTTCAGGAACTCGAAATGGCGGGATTCACCCCTCCACTTT.

The chain carries TRBV7-6 and TRBJ1-5; D not certain. This CDR3 has 15 residues. The V gene lost 4 bases and the J gene lost 2 bases, with 12 bases spanning the gap. Germline V gene lookup returns CDR1 SGHVS and CDR2 FNYEAQ. The CDR3: CASSSTWGRNQPQHF. CDR3 nucleotide sequence: TGTGCCAGCAGCTCAACGTGGGGTCGCAATCAGCCCCAGCATTTT.

J is TRBJ2-1 and V is TRBV2, with 8 bases matching TRBD1. The V gene's germline CDR1 is SNHLY and CDR2 FYNNEI. Unmatched junction bases numbered 2, after V lost 6 bases and J lost 1 base. The CDR3 extends over 14 amino acids. For the CDR3, the DNA is TGTGCCAGCAGCGGACAGGGATCCTACAATGAGCAGTTCTTC. It specifies CASSGQGSYNEQFF.